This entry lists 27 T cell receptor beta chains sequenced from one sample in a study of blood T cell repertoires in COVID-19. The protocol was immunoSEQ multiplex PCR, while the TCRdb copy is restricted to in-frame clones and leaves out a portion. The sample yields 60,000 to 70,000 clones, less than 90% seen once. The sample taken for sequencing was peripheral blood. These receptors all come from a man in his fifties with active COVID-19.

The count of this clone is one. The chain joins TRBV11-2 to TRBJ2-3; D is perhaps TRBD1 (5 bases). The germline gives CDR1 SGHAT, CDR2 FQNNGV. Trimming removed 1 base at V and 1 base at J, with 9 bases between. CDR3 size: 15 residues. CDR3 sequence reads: CASSLVGHRTDTQYF. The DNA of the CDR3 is TGTGCCAGCAGCTTAGTAGGACACCGCACAGATACGCAGTATTTT.

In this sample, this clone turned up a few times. The DNA of the CDR3 is TGTGCCAGCAGCGTAGCATGGGGCGAGACTGAAGCTTTCTTT. It specifies CASSVAWGETEAFF. This chain joins TRBV9 and TRBJ1-1; tentatively, D is TRBD1 (5 bases). Trimming left V 0 bases short and J 5 bases short, with 11 bases between. There are 14 residues in the CDR3. Germline CDR1 and CDR2: SGDLS and YYNGEE.

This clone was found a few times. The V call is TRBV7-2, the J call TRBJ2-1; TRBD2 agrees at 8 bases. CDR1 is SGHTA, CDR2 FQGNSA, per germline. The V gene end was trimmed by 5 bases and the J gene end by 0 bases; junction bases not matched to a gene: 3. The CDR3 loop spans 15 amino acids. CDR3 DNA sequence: TGTGCCAGCAGCACCGGGACTAGCTCCTACAATGAGCAGTTCTTC. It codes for CASSTGTSSYNEQFF.

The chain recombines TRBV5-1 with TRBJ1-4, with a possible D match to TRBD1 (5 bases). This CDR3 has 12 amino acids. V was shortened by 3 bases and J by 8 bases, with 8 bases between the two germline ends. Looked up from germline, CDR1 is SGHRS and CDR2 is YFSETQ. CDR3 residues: CASSSQGEKLFF. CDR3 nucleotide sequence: TGCGCCAGCAGCTCCCAGGGAGAAAAACTGTTTTTT.

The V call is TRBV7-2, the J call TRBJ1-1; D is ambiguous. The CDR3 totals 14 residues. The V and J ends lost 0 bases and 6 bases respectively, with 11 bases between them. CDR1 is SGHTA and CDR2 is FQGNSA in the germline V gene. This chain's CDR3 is CASSLAEASSEAFF. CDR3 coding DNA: TGTGCCAGCAGCTTAGCTGAGGCTAGCTCTGAAGCTTTCTTT.

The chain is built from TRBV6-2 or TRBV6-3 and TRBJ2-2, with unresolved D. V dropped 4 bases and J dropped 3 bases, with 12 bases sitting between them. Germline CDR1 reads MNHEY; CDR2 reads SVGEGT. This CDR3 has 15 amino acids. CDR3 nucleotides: TGTGCCAGCAGTTCCCAGGCGAGACACACCGGGGAGCTGTTTTTT. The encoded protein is CASSSQARHTGELFF.

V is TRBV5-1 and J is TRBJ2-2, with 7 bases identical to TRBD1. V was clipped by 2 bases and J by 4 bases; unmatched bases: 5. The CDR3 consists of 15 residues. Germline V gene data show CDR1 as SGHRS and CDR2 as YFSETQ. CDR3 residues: CASSFDRVFTGELFF. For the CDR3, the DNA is TGCGCCAGCAGCTTTGACAGGGTTTTCACCGGGGAGCTGTTTTTT.

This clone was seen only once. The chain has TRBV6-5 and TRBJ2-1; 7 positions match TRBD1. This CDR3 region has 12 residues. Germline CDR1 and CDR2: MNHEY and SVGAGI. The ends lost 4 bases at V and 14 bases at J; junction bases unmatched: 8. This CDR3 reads CASSFIGTEKFF. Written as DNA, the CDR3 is TGTGCCAGCAGTTTTATAGGGACAGAAAAGTTCTTC.

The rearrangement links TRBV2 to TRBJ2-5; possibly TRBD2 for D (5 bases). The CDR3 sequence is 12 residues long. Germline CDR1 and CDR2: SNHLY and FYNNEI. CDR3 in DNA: TGTGCTGTCGGGGATTCACAAGAGACCCAGTACTTC. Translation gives CAVGDSQETQYF.

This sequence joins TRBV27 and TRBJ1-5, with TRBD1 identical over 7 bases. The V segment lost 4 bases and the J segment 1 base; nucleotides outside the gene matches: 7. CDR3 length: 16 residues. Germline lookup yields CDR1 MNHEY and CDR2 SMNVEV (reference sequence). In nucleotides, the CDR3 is TGTGCCAGCAGTTCCCGACGGGACAGAAGCAATCAGCCCCAGCATTTT. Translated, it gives CASSSRRDRSNQPQHF.

For the CDR3, the DNA is TGTGCCAGCAGCCTAACATCCCTCCGGGAGGATGACACCGGGGAGCTGTTTTTT. Protein sequence: CASSLTSLREDDTGELFF. This chain uses TRBV9 with TRBJ2-2, with 7 bases that match TRBD2. Trimming removed 4 bases from V and 3 bases from J; junction bases left unmatched: 15. CDR3 size: 18 residues. Per germline, CDR1 SGDLS and CDR2 YYNGEE.

Here the CDR3 reads CASSSGQGITFEAFF. For the CDR3, the DNA is TGCGCCAGCAGCTCGGGACAGGGGATAACTTTTGAAGCTTTCTTT. The chain joins TRBV5-1 to TRBJ1-1; 10 bases match TRBD1. Germline loops: CDR1 SGHRS, CDR2 YFSETQ. This CDR3 spans 15 amino acids. V was clipped by 3 bases and J by 7 bases; unmatched bases: 9.

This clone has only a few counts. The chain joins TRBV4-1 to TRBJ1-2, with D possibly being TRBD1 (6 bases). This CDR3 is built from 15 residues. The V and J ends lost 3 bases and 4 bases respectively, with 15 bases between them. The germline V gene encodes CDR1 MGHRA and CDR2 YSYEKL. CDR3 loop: CASSQGATARYGYTF. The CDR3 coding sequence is TGCGCCAGCAGCCAGGGGGCAACAGCGCGCTATGGCTACACCTTC.

The DNA for the CDR3 is TGTGCCGGGGGAGGGGGGCCTGGCGAGCAGTACTTC. This encodes CAGGGGPGEQYF. V is TRBV7-9 and J is TRBJ2-7, with D possibly TRBD2 on 7 matching bases. Trimming took 11 bases from V and 6 from J, leaving 17 bases between them. Germline lookup yields CDR1 SEHNR and CDR2 FQNEAQ (reference sequence). The CDR3 spans 12 residues.

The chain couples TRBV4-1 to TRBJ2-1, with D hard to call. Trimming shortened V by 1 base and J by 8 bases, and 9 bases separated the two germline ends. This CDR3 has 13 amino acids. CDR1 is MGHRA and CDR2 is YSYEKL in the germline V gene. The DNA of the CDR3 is TGCGCCAGCAGCCAAGTTGGTCAGGATGAGCAGTTCTTC. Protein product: CASSQVGQDEQFF.

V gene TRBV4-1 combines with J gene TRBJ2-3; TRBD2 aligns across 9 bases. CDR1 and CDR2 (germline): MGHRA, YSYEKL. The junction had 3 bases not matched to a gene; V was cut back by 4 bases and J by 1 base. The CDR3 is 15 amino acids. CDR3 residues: CASSRRTSGTDTQYF. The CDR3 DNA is TGCGCCAGCAGCCGCCGGACTAGCGGCACAGATACGCAGTATTTT.

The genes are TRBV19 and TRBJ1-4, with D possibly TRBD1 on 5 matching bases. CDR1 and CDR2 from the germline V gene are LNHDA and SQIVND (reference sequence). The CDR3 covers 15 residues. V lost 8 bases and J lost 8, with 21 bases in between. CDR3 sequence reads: CASRPFSPPGEKLFF. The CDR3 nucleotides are TGTGCCAGTCGACCCTTCAGCCCCCCAGGGGAAAAACTGTTTTTT.

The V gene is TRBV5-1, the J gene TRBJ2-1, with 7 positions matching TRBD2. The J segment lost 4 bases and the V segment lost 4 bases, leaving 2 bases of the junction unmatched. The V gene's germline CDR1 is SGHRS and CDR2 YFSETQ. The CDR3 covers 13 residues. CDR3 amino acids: CASSGSGYNEQFF. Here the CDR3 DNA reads TGCGCCAGCAGCGGTAGCGGGTACAATGAGCAGTTCTTC.

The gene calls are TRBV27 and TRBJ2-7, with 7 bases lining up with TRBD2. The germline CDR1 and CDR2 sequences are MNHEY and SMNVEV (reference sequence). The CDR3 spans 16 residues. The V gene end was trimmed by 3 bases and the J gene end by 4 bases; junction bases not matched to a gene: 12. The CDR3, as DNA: TGTGCCAGCAGTTTGCTGGGGCGGGAGTCCCCTTACGAGCAGTACTTC. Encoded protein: CASSLLGRESPYEQYF.

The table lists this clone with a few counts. The CDR3 sequence is CASSPLARNEQFF. In DNA form, the CDR3 reads TGTGCCAGCAGCCCCCTAGCCCGCAATGAGCAGTTCTTC. The genes are TRBV7-8 and TRBJ2-1; tentatively, D is TRBD2 (5 bases). Germline CDR1 SGHVS, CDR2 FQNEAQ. The CDR3 extends over 13 amino acids. Trimming removed 5 bases from V and 6 bases from J, with 11 bases in between.

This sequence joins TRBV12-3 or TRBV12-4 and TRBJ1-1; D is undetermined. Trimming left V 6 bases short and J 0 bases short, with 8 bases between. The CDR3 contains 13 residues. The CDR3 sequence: CASRVGMNTEAFF. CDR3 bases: TGTGCCAGCAGGGTGGGCATGAACACTGAAGCTTTCTTT.

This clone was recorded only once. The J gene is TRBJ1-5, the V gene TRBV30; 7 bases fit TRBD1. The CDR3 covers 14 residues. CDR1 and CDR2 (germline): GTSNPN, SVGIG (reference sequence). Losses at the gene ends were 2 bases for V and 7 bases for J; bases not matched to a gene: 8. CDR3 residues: CAWSRDRVGQPQHF. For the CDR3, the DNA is TGTGCCTGGAGTAGAGACAGGGTAGGACAGCCCCAGCATTTT.

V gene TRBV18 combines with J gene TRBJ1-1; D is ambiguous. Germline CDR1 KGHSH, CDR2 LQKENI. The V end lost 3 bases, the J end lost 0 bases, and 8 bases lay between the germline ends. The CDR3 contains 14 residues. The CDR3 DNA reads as TGTGCCAGCTCACCTTCGGAGCTGAACACTGAAGCTTTCTTT. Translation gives CASSPSELNTEAFF.

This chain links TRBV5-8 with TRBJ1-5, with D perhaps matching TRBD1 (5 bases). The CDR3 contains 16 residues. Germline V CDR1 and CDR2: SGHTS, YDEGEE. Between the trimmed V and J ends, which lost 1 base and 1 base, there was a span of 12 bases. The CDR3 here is CASSLLGLLSNQPQHF. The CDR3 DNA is TGTGCCAGCAGCTTGTTGGGGCTCCTAAGCAATCAGCCCCAGCATTTT.

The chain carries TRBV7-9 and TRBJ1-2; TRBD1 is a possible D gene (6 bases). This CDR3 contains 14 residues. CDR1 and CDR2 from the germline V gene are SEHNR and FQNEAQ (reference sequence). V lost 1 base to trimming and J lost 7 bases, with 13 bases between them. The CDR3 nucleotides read TGTGCCAGCAGCTTAGGGACAGCCCCGGGTGGCTACACCTTC. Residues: CASSLGTAPGGYTF. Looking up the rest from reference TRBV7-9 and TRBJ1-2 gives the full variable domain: DTGVSQNPRHKITKRGQNVTFRCDPISEHNRLYWYRQTLGQGPEFLTYFQNEAQLEKSRLLSDRFSAERPKGSFSTLEIQRTEQGDSAMYLCASSLGTAPGGYTFGSGTRLTVV.

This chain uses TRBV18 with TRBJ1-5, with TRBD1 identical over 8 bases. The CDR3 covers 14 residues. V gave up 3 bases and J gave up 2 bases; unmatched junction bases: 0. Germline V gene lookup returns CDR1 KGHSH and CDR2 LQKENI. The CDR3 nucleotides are TGTGCCAGCTCACCGGGACAGGGCAATCAGCCCCAGCATTTT. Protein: CASSPGQGNQPQHF.

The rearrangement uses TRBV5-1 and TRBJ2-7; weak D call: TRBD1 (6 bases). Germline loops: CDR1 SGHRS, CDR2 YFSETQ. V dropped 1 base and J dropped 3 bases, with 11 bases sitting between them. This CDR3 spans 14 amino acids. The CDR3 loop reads CASSLYQGSYEQYF. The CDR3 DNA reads TGCGCCAGCAGCTTGTATCAGGGGAGCTACGAGCAGTACTTC. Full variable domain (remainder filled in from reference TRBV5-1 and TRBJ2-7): KAGVTQTPRYLIKTRGQQVTLSCSPISGHRSVSWYQQTPGQGLQFLFEYFSETQRNKGNFPGRFSGRQFSNSRSEMNVSTLELGDSALYLCASSLYQGSYEQYFGPGTRLTVT.